What follows are 8 T cell receptor beta chains derived from one specimen sequenced in a study of blood T cell repertoires in COVID-19. Libraries were prepared by immunoSEQ multiplex PCR; TCRdb keeps only in-frame clonotypes and omits some of them. The profile shows approximately 150,000 clones, almost 85% of them singletons. Specimen: peripheral blood. The receptors stem from a human donor with acute or convalescent COVID-19. The donor label of this sample is uncertain.

V usage is TRBV5-8 and J usage is TRBJ2-3; TRBD1 matches 11 bases. Germline lookup yields CDR1 SGHTS and CDR2 YDEGEE. With 3 bases clipped from V and 5 bases from J, the junction kept 5 bases outside the gene matches. The CDR3 spans 15 residues. The CDR3 sequence is CASSSGQGAGDTQYF. CDR3 nucleotides: TGTGCCAGCAGCTCCGGACAGGGGGCTGGAGATACGCAGTATTTT.

V is TRBV5-1 and J is TRBJ1-1; D perhaps matches TRBD1 (6 bases). The V end was cut by 3 bases, the J end by 1 base, with 10 bases between. The germline gives CDR1 SGHRS, CDR2 YFSETQ. The CDR3 length is 14 residues. The CDR3 is CASSSGQQNTEAFF. CDR3 DNA sequence: TGCGCCAGCAGCTCCGGACAGCAGAACACTGAAGCTTTCTTT.

The rearrangement links TRBV30 to TRBJ1-1; D unresolved. This CDR3 has 11 residues. The V and J ends lost 2 bases and 5 bases respectively, with 6 bases between them. Germline CDR1 GTSNPN, CDR2 SVGIG (reference sequence). The CDR3 DNA follows: TGTGCCTGGAGTTCTAGGACTGAAGCTTTCTTT. Translated: CAWSSRTEAFF. Full variable domain (remainder filled in from reference TRBV30 and TRBJ1-1): SQTIHQWPATLVQPVGSPLSLECTVEGTSNPNLYWYRQAAGRGLQLLFYSVGIGQISSEVPQNLSASRPQDRQFILSSKKLLLSDSGFYLCAWSSRTEAFFGQGTRLTVV.

The rearrangement links TRBV6-5 to TRBJ1-4, with D unclear. This CDR3 contains 14 residues. Trimming left V 6 bases short and J 8 bases short, with 16 bases between. CDR1 and CDR2 (germline): MNHEY, SVGAGI. The CDR3 here is CASSFDWRQEKLFF. The CDR3 coding sequence is TGTGCCAGCAGCTTTGATTGGAGGCAAGAAAAACTGTTTTTT.

This clone occurred once. This chain links TRBV7-3 with TRBJ2-1, with TRBD1 as a possible D gene (6 bases). Trimming took 6 bases from V and 5 from J, leaving 11 bases between them. The germline V gene encodes CDR1 SGHTA and CDR2 FQGTGA. This CDR3 region has 13 residues. The CDR3: CASSLDRDNEQFF. The CDR3 nucleotides are TGTGCCAGCAGTTTGGACAGAGACAATGAGCAGTTCTTC.

The chain carries TRBV15 and TRBJ1-1; D is ambiguous. The CDR3 totals 14 residues. Trimming removed 0 bases from V and 8 bases from J, with 13 bases in between. From germline, CDR1 is LNHNV and CDR2 YYDKDF (reference sequence). The CDR3 nucleotides read TGTGCCACCAGCAGAGATAATTCGGTCCCAGAAGCTTTCTTT. Amino acids: CATSRDNSVPEAFF.

J is TRBJ2-3 and V is TRBV5-1; perhaps TRBD1 as D (6 bases). The ends were cut back, 4 bases at V and 2 bases at J, with 17 bases in the middle. The CDR3 has 16 amino acids. Germline V gene sequence: CDR1 SGHRS, CDR2 YFSETQ. This CDR3 reads CASSRRQATVTDTQYF. The DNA for the CDR3 is TGCGCCAGCAGCCGACGACAGGCTACCGTCACAGATACGCAGTATTTT.

The chain uses TRBV6-5 and TRBJ1-2; 11 nucleotides match TRBD1. CDR1 is MNHEY and CDR2 is SVGAGI in the germline V gene. The CDR3 covers 13 residues. V trimming: 4 bases; J trimming: 7 bases; junction bases outside the gene matches: 2. This chain's CDR3 is CASSSGTGGGYTF. For the CDR3, the DNA is TGTGCCAGCAGTTCCGGGACAGGGGGTGGCTACACCTTC.